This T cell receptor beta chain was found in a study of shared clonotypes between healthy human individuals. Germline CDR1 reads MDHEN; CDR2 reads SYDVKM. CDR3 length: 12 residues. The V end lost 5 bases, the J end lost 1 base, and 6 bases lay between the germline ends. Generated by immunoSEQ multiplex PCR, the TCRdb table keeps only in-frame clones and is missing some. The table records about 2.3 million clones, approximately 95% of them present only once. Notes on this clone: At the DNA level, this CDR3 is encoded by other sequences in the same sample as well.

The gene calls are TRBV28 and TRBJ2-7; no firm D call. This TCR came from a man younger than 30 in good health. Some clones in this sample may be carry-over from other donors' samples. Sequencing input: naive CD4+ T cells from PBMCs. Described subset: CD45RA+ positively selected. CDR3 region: CASSLRSYEQYF. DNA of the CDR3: TGTGCCAGCAGTCTCCGGTCCTACGAGCAGTACTTC. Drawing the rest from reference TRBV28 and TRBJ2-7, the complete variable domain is DVKVTQSSRYLVKRTGEKVFLECVQDMDHENMFWYRQDPGLGLRLIYFSYDVKMKEKGDIPEGYSVSREKKERFSLILESASTNQTSMYLCASSLRSYEQYFGPGTRLTVT.